The 29 T cell receptor beta chains listed next were all sequenced from one sample in a study of PD-1 blockade in classical Hodgkin lymphoma. Every patient experienced relapse after autologous stem cell transplantation, and brentuximab vedotin exposure varied. Produced via immunoSEQ multiplex PCR; TCRdb's table is partial and in-frame only. There are roughly 26,000 clones in the sample; 85% to 90% occur only once, and approximately 2.7% lies in the top ten. The source material was peripheral blood mononuclear cells (PBMCs), sampled at baseline. These receptors were taken from a human donor with classical Hodgkin lymphoma.

This clone was seen a single time. The CDR3 loop reads CASSPGRDAYEQYF. The CDR3 DNA sequence: TGTGCCAGCTCACCGGGGAGGGACGCCTACGAGCAGTACTTC. The chain couples TRBV18 to TRBJ2-7; TRBD2 aligns across 7 bases. V was clipped by 3 bases and J by 2 bases; unmatched bases: 4. This CDR3 is built from 14 residues. The germline CDR1 and CDR2 sequences are KGHSH and LQKENI. The complete variable domain, with remaining parts taken from reference TRBV18 and TRBJ2-7, reads NAGVMQNPRHLVRRRGQEARLRCSPMKGHSHVYWYRQLPEEGLKFMVYLQKENIIDESGMPKERFSAEFPKEGPSILRIQQVVRGDSAAYFCASSPGRDAYEQYFGPGTRLTVT.

The V gene is TRBV5-1, the J gene TRBJ1-2, with no clear D. This CDR3 has 13 amino acids. Germline V CDR1 and CDR2: SGHRS, YFSETQ. With 4 bases removed from V and 5 bases from J, the gap between germline ends came to 12 bases. CDR3 nucleotides: TGCGCCAGCAGCCCGGAGAGGACTTATGGCTACACCTTC. This gives the protein CASSPERTYGYTF. Combining the CDR3 with reference TRBV5-1 and TRBJ1-2 gives the whole variable domain KAGVTQTPRYLIKTRGQQVTLSCSPISGHRSVSWYQQTPGQGLQFLFEYFSETQRNKGNFPGRFSGRQFSNSRSEMNVSTLELGDSALYLCASSPERTYGYTFGSGTRLTVV.

V is TRBV4-2 and J is TRBJ2-3, with TRBD2 matching 9 bases. CDR1 LGHNA and CDR2 YNFKEQ come from the germline V gene. CDR3 length: 16 residues. Trimming took 6 bases from V and 1 from J; bases not matched to a gene: 8. DNA of the CDR3: TGTGCCAGCAGTCCCGCTGCTAGCGGGGGCACAGATACGCAGTATTTT. Protein: CASSPAASGGTDTQYF.

A note on this clone: This same CDR3 is encoded by further DNA sequences in the sample. V is TRBV2 and J is TRBJ2-1, with D possibly being TRBD2 (5 bases). Looked up from germline, CDR1 is SNHLY and CDR2 is FYNNEI. The CDR3 is 11 residues long. Between the trimmed V and J ends, which lost 6 bases and 5 bases, there was a span of 5 bases. The CDR3: CASSGDNEQFF. The DNA of the CDR3 is TGTGCCAGCAGCGGGGACAATGAGCAGTTCTTC.

The chain links TRBV2 to TRBJ2-1; 7 bases align to TRBD2. V shed 6 bases, J shed 9 bases, and the junction held 5 bases outside the gene matches. The CDR3 is 12 residues long. Germline lookup yields CDR1 SNHLY and CDR2 FYNNEI. In nucleotides, the CDR3 is TGTGCCAGCAGCCTCCTAGCGGCTGAGCAGTTCTTC. It encodes CASSLLAAEQFF.

This clone was detected only once. The chain recombines TRBV2 with TRBJ1-2, with 7 bases lining up with TRBD1. The CDR3 contains 12 residues. The germline CDR1 and CDR2 sequences are SNHLY and FYNNEI. After removal of 6 bases from V and 8 bases from J, the junction contained 6 bases not matched to a gene. As DNA, the CDR3 is TGTGCCAGCAGAAGACAGGGAGGCGGCTACACCTTC. The encoded protein is CASRRQGGGYTF.

The rearrangement links TRBV4-3 to TRBJ2-2; a possible D gene is TRBD2 (7 bases). The CDR3 runs to 17 residues. Germline CDR1 reads LGHNA; CDR2 reads YSLEER. V shed 0 bases and J shed 5 bases, with 16 bases lying between them. CDR3 region: CASSQDPGGHLTGELFF. Written as DNA, the CDR3 is TGCGCCAGCAGCCAAGATCCGGGGGGACACCTGACCGGGGAGCTGTTTTTT.

The chain combines TRBV18 with TRBJ1-6; perhaps TRBD1 as D (5 bases). Trimming removed 1 base from V and 0 bases from J, with 7 bases in between. The CDR3 extends over 16 amino acids. Looked up from germline, CDR1 is KGHSH and CDR2 is LQKENI. The CDR3 sequence is CASSPRGGSYNSPLHF. Written as DNA, the CDR3 is TGTGCCAGCTCACCACGTGGGGGCTCCTATAATTCACCCCTCCACTTT.

V is TRBV5-1 and J is TRBJ1-1; D remains unclear. The V and J ends lost 4 bases and 0 bases respectively, with 13 bases between them. The germline CDR1 and CDR2 sequences are SGHRS and YFSETQ. The CDR3 runs 15 residues. CDR3 protein: CASSPDRYLNTEAFF. DNA for the CDR3: TGCGCCAGCAGCCCGGACCGATACTTGAACACTGAAGCTTTCTTT.

V gene TRBV7-2 combines with J gene TRBJ2-2; D call uncertain. The CDR3 sequence is 15 residues long. The V gene lost 3 bases and the J gene lost 4 bases, with 12 bases spanning the gap. CDR1 is SGHTA, CDR2 FQGNSA, per germline. DNA for the CDR3: TGTGCCAGCAGCTTCCCCAACTATAGCACCGGGGAGCTGTTTTTT. This gives the protein CASSFPNYSTGELFF.

This clone came up a few times. J is TRBJ1-1 and V is TRBV5-1; the D is unclear. This CDR3 contains 13 residues. V lost 2 bases, J lost 10 bases, and 15 bases lay in between. Looked up from germline, CDR1 is SGHRS and CDR2 is YFSETQ. The CDR3 here is CASSFSGGEVAFF. As DNA, the CDR3 is TGCGCCAGCAGCTTCTCTGGTGGCGAGGTAGCTTTCTTT.

The rearrangement links TRBV6-1 to TRBJ2-7, with D perhaps TRBD1 (5 bases). The germline gives CDR1 MNHNS, CDR2 SASEGT. V lost 6 bases, J lost 0 bases, and 15 bases lay in between. The CDR3 loop spans 15 amino acids. The CDR3: CASSSSVGVSYEQYF. In DNA, the CDR3 is TGTGCCAGCAGCTCCTCGGTAGGGGTCTCCTACGAGCAGTACTTC.

The CDR3 region has the DNA TGTGCCAGCAGAAAACTAGCGGGGAGCACAGATACGCAGTATTTT. This codes for CASRKLAGSTDTQYF. V gene TRBV9 combines with J gene TRBJ2-3; 10 bases line up with TRBD2. From germline, CDR1 is SGDLS and CDR2 YYNGEE. The V gene end was trimmed by 5 bases and the J gene end by 0 bases; junction bases not matched to a gene: 3. CDR3 length equals 15 residues.

The genes are TRBV10-3 and TRBJ1-2; 9 bases line up with TRBD1. The ends lost 6 bases at V and 4 bases at J; junction bases unmatched: 6. Per germline, CDR1 ENHRY and CDR2 SYGVKD. The CDR3 contains 14 residues. CDR3 DNA sequence: TGTGCCATCAGGCACAGGGGGCAGGGCTATGGCTACACCTTC. Protein product: CAIRHRGQGYGYTF.

In nucleotides, the CDR3 is TGTGCCAGCAGTGAATTTCCCACCCGACTAGCGGGGGGCCGGAGGTACTTC. Its protein is CASSEFPTRLAGGRRYF. This chain links TRBV6-1 with TRBJ2-7, with TRBD2 identical over 13 bases. The germline gives CDR1 MNHNS, CDR2 SASEGT. V lost 2 bases, J lost 12 bases, and 16 bases stayed unmatched. This CDR3 has 17 amino acids.

The rearrangement joins TRBV5-1 to TRBJ1-3; D is uncertain. The germline gives CDR1 SGHRS, CDR2 YFSETQ. The germline V and J ends were trimmed by 3 bases and 0 bases, with 7 bases remaining between them. The CDR3 covers 14 residues. The DNA for the CDR3 is TGCGCCAGCAGCTCGGGGATCTCTGGAAACACCATATATTTT. It encodes CASSSGISGNTIYF. Looking up the rest from reference TRBV5-1 and TRBJ1-3 gives the full variable domain: KAGVTQTPRYLIKTRGQQVTLSCSPISGHRSVSWYQQTPGQGLQFLFEYFSETQRNKGNFPGRFSGRQFSNSRSEMNVSTLELGDSALYLCASSSGISGNTIYFGEGSWLTVV.

This chain's CDR3 is CASSPSGANVLTF. The CDR3 nucleotides are TGTGCCAGCAGCCCCTCTGGGGCCAACGTCCTGACTTTC. V usage is TRBV25-1 and J usage is TRBJ2-6, with D uncertain. This CDR3 region has 13 residues. Germline V gene lookup returns CDR1 MGHDK and CDR2 SYGVNS. Trimming stripped 6 bases from V and 0 bases from J, with 3 bases between. Combining the CDR3 with reference TRBV25-1 and TRBJ2-6 gives the whole variable domain EADIYQTPRYLVIGTGKKITLECSQTMGHDKMYWYQQDPGMELHLIHYSYGVNSTEKGDLSSESTVSRIRTEHFPLTLESARPSHTSQYLCASSPSGANVLTFGAGSRLTVL.

This clone showed up just once. J is TRBJ2-3 and V is TRBV5-1, with D unclear. The CDR3 runs to 13 residues. Germline lookup yields CDR1 SGHRS and CDR2 YFSETQ. V lost 0 bases to trimming and J lost 4 bases, with 6 bases between them. The CDR3 nucleotides read TGCGCCAGCAGCTTGGCTGGGGCAGATACGCAGTATTTT. This translates into CASSLAGADTQYF.

A word on this clone: The DNA is left out, because the CDR3 cannot be placed on it with certainty; the CDR3 is given as TCRdb lists it. J is TRBJ1-1 and V is TRBV10-1. CDR1 WNHNN and CDR2 SYGVQD come from the germline V gene (reference sequence). Inclusive of both ends, the CDR3 amounts to 18 amino acids. CDR3 protein: CASSCASRDRGMNTEAFF.

This sequence joins TRBV7-9 and TRBJ1-1; no clear D. The CDR3 is 14 amino acids. Germline CDR1 SEHNR, CDR2 FQNEAQ (reference sequence). V lost 5 bases to trimming and J lost 2 bases, with 12 bases between them. The CDR3 bases are TGTGCCAGCAGCCACGATCAGGTTAACACTGAAGCTTTCTTT. Protein product: CASSHDQVNTEAFF.

J is TRBJ2-7 and V is TRBV9, with D possibly being TRBD1 or TRBD2 (5 bases each). V was pared by 5 bases and J by 1 base, with 10 bases between. The CDR3 is made up of 13 amino acids. Germline lookup yields CDR1 SGDLS and CDR2 YYNGEE. CDR3 protein: CASSRDGSYEQYF. CDR3 nucleotide sequence: TGTGCCAGCAGTCGGGACGGGTCCTACGAGCAGTACTTC. The whole variable domain, filled in from reference TRBV9 and TRBJ2-7, reads DSGVTQTPKHLITATGQRVTLRCSPRSGDLSVYWYQQSLDQGLQFLIQYYNGEERAKGNILERFSAQQFPDLHSELNLSSLELGDSALYFCASSRDGSYEQYFGPGTRLTVT.

This chain joins TRBV4-2 and TRBJ2-4; TRBD1 is a possible D gene (6 bases). The V gene's germline CDR1 is LGHNA and CDR2 YNFKEQ. With 3 bases removed from V and 4 bases from J, the gap between germline ends came to 7 bases. CDR3 length: 13 residues. The CDR3: CASSQDSKNIQYF. The CDR3 nucleotides read TGTGCCAGCAGCCAGGACAGTAAAAACATTCAGTACTTC.

This chain uses TRBV7-9 with TRBJ1-2, with a weak D call TRBD1 (5 bases). Germline-derived CDR1 and CDR2 are SEHNR and FQNEAQ (reference sequence). V lost 3 bases to trimming and J lost 1 base, with 12 bases between them. This CDR3 is 15 amino acids long. DNA of the CDR3: TGTGCCAGCAGCTTCCCCTTAGACAGTAACTATGGCTACACCTTC. Amino acids: CASSFPLDSNYGYTF.

This chain connects TRBV28 to TRBJ1-2, with D possibly matching TRBD1 (5 bases). With 5 bases removed from V and 12 bases from J, the gap between germline ends came to 16 bases. The germline gives CDR1 MDHEN, CDR2 SYDVKM. The CDR3 length is 12 residues. CDR3: CASSRPGREDTF. CDR3 in DNA: TGTGCCAGCAGTCGGCCGGGACGTGAAGACACCTTC.

The rearrangement links TRBV27 to TRBJ2-1; the D gene is possibly TRBD2 (5 bases). V lost 7 bases and J 4 bases, leaving 11 bases between the germline ends. CDR1 is MNHEY, CDR2 SMNVEV, per germline (reference sequence). The CDR3 sequence is 13 residues long. CDR3 sequence reads: CASTPLEYNEQFF. DNA for the CDR3: TGTGCCAGCACCCCACTAGAATACAATGAGCAGTTCTTC.

The V call is TRBV5-5, the J call TRBJ1-4; tentative D call: TRBD1 (5 bases). Trimming removed 0 bases from V and 10 bases from J, with 13 bases in between. The CDR3 loop spans 14 amino acids. Germline CDR1 reads SGHKS; CDR2 reads YYEKEE (reference sequence). The CDR3 loop is CASSLEGISGKLFF. The CDR3 DNA follows: TGTGCCAGCAGCTTGGAGGGGATCTCGGGAAAACTGTTTTTT.

The V gene is TRBV6-5, the J gene TRBJ2-1; 9 bases map to TRBD1. CDR3 size: 13 residues. V trimming: 10 bases; J trimming: 5 bases; junction bases outside the gene matches: 6. Germline assignment: CDR1 MNHEY and CDR2 SVGAGI. CDR3 region: CATQTGGHNEQFF. The DNA for the CDR3 is TGTGCCACCCAGACAGGGGGGCACAATGAGCAGTTCTTC.

The CDR3 DNA reads as TGTGCCTGGAGTGTACAGCCGAATTCACCCCTCCACTTT. It codes for CAWSVQPNSPLHF. The V call is TRBV30, the J call TRBJ1-6; no definite D call. This CDR3 has 13 amino acids. Germline lookup yields CDR1 GTSNPN and CDR2 SVGIG (reference sequence). V was shortened by 0 bases and J by 7 bases, with 7 bases between the two germline ends. Full variable domain (rest looked up from reference TRBV30 and TRBJ1-6): SQTIHQWPATLVQPVGSPLSLECTVEGTSNPNLYWYRQAAGRGLQLLFYSVGIGQISSEVPQNLSASRPQDRQFILSSKKLLLSDSGFYLCAWSVQPNSPLHFGNGTRLTVT.

The chain carries TRBV7-9 and TRBJ1-6, with D perhaps TRBD1 (5 bases). The V gene lost 4 bases and the J gene lost 10 bases, with 17 bases spanning the gap. The CDR3 loop spans 15 amino acids. Germline values: CDR1 SEHNR, CDR2 FQNEAQ (reference sequence). The CDR3: CASSSSRATRSPLHF. CDR3 DNA sequence: TGTGCCAGCAGCTCATCCAGGGCCACCAGGTCACCCCTCCACTTT.